The present TCR beta chain was sequenced within a study of T and B cells in COVID-19 patients (dated by TCRdb to about 2020). With regard to the full study: In this study, adaptive immunity was profiled in COVID-19 patients who either had active infection or had recovered, using TRB and IGH repertoire sequencing of peripheral blood. A recovered cohort comprised roughly 19 patients contributing about 22 samples, mostly after mild to moderate COVID-19 managed as outpatients. Patients in the recovered cohort had a median age of approximately 33 years, compared with just over 65 years for patients in the active-infection cohort. Of the approximately 21 patients in the active-infection cohort, 12 to 13 were critically ill and needed mechanical ventilation or ECMO. Comorbidities linked to unfavorable COVID-19 outcome were present in about 90% of the 20 patients in the active-infection cohort. The repository of TCR and BCR sequences included roughly 70 time points from about 35 patients, and more than 8 million TCR sequences were analysed. A couple of patients were in both the active and recovered cohorts because samples existed from active disease and from after recovery. For the repertoire analyses, the comparison was an age-matched reference group of approximately 39 healthy donors who were negative for COVID-19 antibodies. Up to 9 follow-up blood samples were collected per patient, with some samples spanning different disease stages in the same individual. The study at large found these results: In patients with COVID-19, the usage of TRBV/TRBJ genes was reported to be strongly skewed. The size of the cohort was considered insufficient for assessing HLA contributions to COVID-19 susceptibility or severity. The reported TCR clusters were said to need prospective validation before any clinical use. The recovered cohort had approximately 2,500 exclusive TCR clusters, including about 29 low-pGen clusters. Blood samples obtained from mildly ill patients during symptoms, as well as early samples obtained from severe cases, were available only in scarce numbers. Specific T cell subsets (CD4+/Treg/CD8+) and sorted SARS-CoV-2-responsive or tetramer+ T cells had not yet been sequenced, and these experiments were ongoing. TRB repertoires were found to be highly clonal in active COVID-19, whereas diversity and richness at recovery were found to rise above healthy donor levels.

This clonotype is categorized as medium-sized (0.01 to 0.1%). This receptor's antigen is unknown. Base qualities were left out, and no much larger clone turns up one base away. The V and J ends are trimmed by 7 bases and 2 bases, leaving 13 bases between them. CDR1 and CDR2 are read off the germline V gene (reference sequence) as LNHDA and SQIVND. Measured from the cysteine to the phenylalanine, the CDR3 is 14 residues long. Only the CDR3 DNA is retained, 42 bases long and in frame from the first base. Genomic DNA extracted from blood was used in amounts of roughly 250-500 ng for amplification of TRB repertoires. The sequencer listed for this sample is Illumina MiSeq. Multiplex PCR with BIOMED2 TRB-A/B primer pools was used to amplify TRB rearrangements. Two consecutive PCRs added Illumina-compatible adapters and 7-nucleotide sample barcodes to the amplicons. All library PCRs used Phusion HS II polymerase. Amplicons were purified from gel with the NucleoSpin Gel and PCR Clean-up kit, quantified on Qubit, and pooled at roughly 4 nM. Amplicon pool quality was checked on an Agilent 2100 Bioanalyzer before Illumina next-generation sequencing. The original methods were these. Annotation of TRB rearrangements was performed with MiXCR 3.0.8 using the default MiXCR reference library. Non-productive reads and sequences with fewer than 2 reads were removed, and every unique CDR3 nucleotide sequence was treated as one clone. R 3.5.1 was used to calculate clonality, diversity, richness and V-J gene usage. GLIPH2 was used to cluster TCRs based on CDR3 similarity, and OLGA was used to calculate the generation probabilities. GLIPH2 clusters were kept only when the clusters contained at least four unique TCR clonotypes present in at least three individuals. TCRdb trimmed public reads at Q25 via fastp, called clones via MiXCR and kept in-frame beta chains. CDR3 protein sequences are deduplicated, and each keeps its most common genes and DNA. These V and J calls are TCRdb output, not the study's own analysis. Here the sample has under 8,500 distinct CDR3 sequences; around a third occur a single time. 24% of the sample is in the top ten clones.

The chain uses TRBV19 and TRBJ2-3; TRBD1 is possibly the D segment (6 matching bases). The sequencing input was blood. This clonotype was sampled from a human donor who had recovered from COVID-19. The DNA sequence is as follows: TGTGCCAGTAACAGGTACAGGGACACAGATACGCAGTATTTT. Translation gives CASNRYRDTDTQYF.